This T cell receptor beta chain emerged from a study of beta chain features in type 1 diabetes. General study points: Short templates might get an advantage during PCR, and this would be equal in patients and controls. The naive, central memory and Treg TCRB repertoires looked more alike in patients than they did in healthy donors. A moderate, significant TCRB CDR3 shortening appeared in type 1 diabetes across four CD4+ subsets.

The sequenced template was cDNA made from the entire isolated RNA. Produced via immunoSEQ multiplex PCR; TCRdb's table is partial and in-frame only. The table records 600,000 to 700,000 clones, around 12% of them present only once. Each of the CD4+ naive, central memory, regulatory and stem cell-like memory populations was sorted via CD45RO/CCR7/CD25/CD127/CD95/CD27. All sorted populations exceeded 95% purity. This clone was detected a few times. Its antigen is undetermined. CDR3 length: 13 residues. Germline loops: CDR1 MNHNY, CDR2 SVGAGI (reference sequence). The ends were cut back, 2 bases at V and 3 bases at J, with 7 bases in the middle.

This sequence was found in a man aged 25-45 years with type 1 diabetes. V and J are TRBV6-6 and TRBJ1-2; D gene unclear. The specimen was naive CD4+ T cells from blood. CDR3 nucleotide sequence: TGTGCCAGCAGTTACGGTTGGGACTATGGCTACACCTTC. It encodes CASSYGWDYGYTF.